Below are 5 T cell receptor beta chains sequenced from a single sample in a study of early T cells in non-severe SARS-CoV-2 infection. TCRdb redid the calling of the 5' RACE reads with MiXCR, one entry per CDR3 protein. The sample yields approximately 100,000 distinct CDR3 sequences, 14% seen once. The specimen was whole blood. All receptors come from an adult who was a healthcare worker with PCR-confirmed SARS-CoV-2 infection or an uninfected control (not recorded which).

In this sample, this clonotype turned up many times. This sequence joins TRBV28 and TRBJ1-5; the D is unclear. Germline loops: CDR1 MDHEN, CDR2 SYDVKM. Between the trimmed V and J ends, which lost 6 bases and 1 base, there was a span of 10 bases. This CDR3 is 14 amino acids long. The CDR3 bases are TGTGCCAGCAGCCCTCTTAGGAGCAATCAGCCCCAGCATTTT. Translated, it gives CASSPLRSNQPQHF.

The chain couples TRBV10-1 to TRBJ1-1; D not certain. Between the trimmed V and J ends, which lost 0 bases and 6 bases, there was a span of 14 bases. CDR3 size: 15 residues. Germline CDR1 WNHNN, CDR2 SYGVQD (reference sequence). CDR3 sequence: CASSESRIGNAEAFF. The CDR3 DNA reads TGCGCCAGCAGTGAGTCACGGATAGGCAACGCTGAAGCTTTCTTT.

V is TRBV12-3 or TRBV12-4 and J is TRBJ2-1; D perhaps matches TRBD1 (5 bases). This CDR3 has 13 residues. Trimming took 3 bases from V and 5 from J, leaving 8 bases between them. CDR3 loop: CASSFAGNNEQFF. The DNA for the CDR3 is TGTGCCAGCAGTTTCGCAGGGAACAATGAGCAGTTCTTC.

This clonotype was counted only a few times. The CDR3 DNA follows: TGTGCCAGCAGTGATCGGATAAACTATGGCTACACCTTC. This translates into CASSDRINYGYTF. V usage is TRBV2 and J usage is TRBJ1-2; unclear D gene. The CDR3 covers 13 residues. The V gene lost 3 bases and the J gene lost 2 bases, with 7 bases spanning the gap. CDR1 and CDR2 from the germline V gene are SNHLY and FYNNEI.

This clonotype was observed a few times. The chain links TRBV6-2 or TRBV6-3 to TRBJ1-2; D unclear. Germline V gene data show CDR1 as MNHEY and CDR2 as SVGEGT. Trimming took 0 bases from V and 5 from J, leaving 7 bases between them. The CDR3 has 13 residues. CDR3 protein: CASSYSGDYGYTF. The CDR3 coding sequence is TGTGCCAGCAGTTACTCTGGAGATTATGGCTACACCTTC.